The rows below give T cell receptor beta chains drawn from one sample of a study of response to subunit inactivated influenza vaccine. TCRdb re-called the RT-PCR reads with MiXCR, one entry per CDR3 protein. The sample includes almost 600,000 distinct CDR3 sequences, roughly 15% of them seen just once. The input for sequencing was PBMCs from blood, taken approximately 12 days after vaccination. The receptors here all came from a man aged 45-60 years who received an inactivated influenza vaccine. CDR3s include the opening cysteine and the closing phenylalanine or tryptophan. Each record gives: clone size, J gene, V gene, D gene, CDR3 length, CDR3 protein, CDR3 DNA. D genes are given only for firm matches. Size is omitted from some rows. Given values are once, few, many or a class for expanded clones.

abundance: few
j_gene: TRBJ2-2
v_gene: TRBV12-3/TRBV12-4
d_gene: .
len: 15
CDR3aa: CASSPASRNTGELFF
CDR3nt: TGTGCCTCTTCCCCCGCTAGCAGGAACACCGGGGAGCTGTTTTTT

abundance: few
j_gene: TRBJ2-3
v_gene: TRBV11-2
d_gene: .
len: 14
CDR3aa: CASSQGGRADTQYF
CDR3nt: TGTGCCAGCAGCCAAGGAGGGCGCGCAGATACGCAGTATTTT

abundance: .
j_gene: TRBJ1-2
v_gene: TRBV28
d_gene: TRBD1
len: 15
CDR3aa: CASSILTGGAYGYTF
CDR3nt: TGTGCCAGCAGTATCCTTACAGGGGGCGCCTATGGCTACACCTTC

abundance: .
j_gene: TRBJ1-6
v_gene: TRBV6-6
d_gene: .
len: 13
CDR3aa: CASTRTVNSPLHF
CDR3nt: TGTGCCAGCACGAGGACAGTTAATTCACCCCTCCACTTT

abundance: few
j_gene: TRBJ1-4
v_gene: TRBV7-9
d_gene: TRBD1
len: 17
CDR3aa: CASSQGQGGMANEKLFF
CDR3nt: TGTGCCAGCAGCCAGGGACAGGGGGGCATGGCTAATGAAAAACTGTTTTTT

abundance: few
j_gene: TRBJ2-2
v_gene: TRBV5-5
d_gene: .
len: 15
CDR3aa: CASSSTRRNTGELFF
CDR3nt: TGTGCCAGCAGCAGTACAAGGAGAAACACCGGGGAGCTGTTTTTT

abundance: few
j_gene: TRBJ1-5
v_gene: TRBV2
d_gene: .
len: 14
CDR3aa: CASRSTGFNQPQHF
CDR3nt: TGTGCCAGCAGGTCGACGGGGTTCAATCAGCCCCAGCATTTT

abundance: .
j_gene: TRBJ1-6
v_gene: TRBV20-1
d_gene: TRBD1
len: 16
CDR3aa: CSARLDRGGSNSPLHF
CDR3nt: TGCAGTGCTAGACTCGACAGGGGAGGGTCTAATTCACCCCTCCACTTT

abundance: .
j_gene: TRBJ2-4
v_gene: TRBV25-1
d_gene: .
len: 16
CDR3aa: CASSELPGTAKNIQYF
CDR3nt: TGTGCCAGCAGTGAATTGCCCGGGACTGCCAAAAACATTCAGTACTTC

abundance: .
j_gene: TRBJ2-7
v_gene: TRBV7-2
d_gene: TRBD1
len: 15
CDR3aa: CASSRVGQGLYEQYF
CDR3nt: TGTGCCAGCAGCCGGGTGGGACAGGGTCTCTACGAGCAGTACTTC

abundance: few
j_gene: TRBJ1-6
v_gene: TRBV21-1
d_gene: .
len: 16
CDR3aa: CASSKHGTSGYSPLHF
CDR3nt: TGTGCCAGCAGCAAGCACGGTACTTCAGGGTATTCACCCCTCCACTTT

abundance: few
j_gene: TRBJ1-3
v_gene: TRBV7-9
d_gene: .
len: 15
CDR3aa: CASSLGQNSGNTIYF
CDR3nt: TGTGCCAGCAGCCTTGGACAGAACTCTGGAAACACCATATATTTT

abundance: few
j_gene: TRBJ1-5
v_gene: TRBV2
d_gene: .
len: 12
CDR3aa: CASSEGAEPQHF
CDR3nt: TGTGCCAGCAGTGAAGGGGCAGAGCCCCAGCATTTT

abundance: .
j_gene: TRBJ2-7
v_gene: TRBV21-1
d_gene: .
len: 19
CDR3aa: CASSKEGTSGSSGFYEQYF
CDR3nt: TGTGCCAGCAGCAAAGAGGGGACTAGCGGGTCATCGGGATTCTACGAGCAGTACTTC

abundance: few
j_gene: TRBJ2-7
v_gene: TRBV20-1
d_gene: TRBD1
len: 13
CDR3aa: CSAQGAGLYEQYF
CDR3nt: TGCAGTGCCCAGGGGGCGGGTCTTTACGAGCAGTACTTC

abundance: .
j_gene: TRBJ1-4
v_gene: TRBV29-1
d_gene: .
len: 14
CDR3aa: CSVGGQAGDEKLFF
CDR3nt: TGCAGCGTTGGGGGTCAGGCCGGGGATGAAAAACTGTTTTTT

abundance: many
j_gene: TRBJ1-1
v_gene: TRBV12-3/TRBV12-4
d_gene: .
len: 15
CDR3aa: CASSPSAVGNTEAFF
CDR3nt: TGTGCCAGCAGTCCGTCGGCCGTGGGGAACACTGAAGCTTTCTTT

abundance: .
j_gene: TRBJ2-7
v_gene: TRBV6-5
d_gene: TRBD2
len: 16
CDR3aa: CASSYRPLAVSYEQYF
CDR3nt: TGTGCCAGCAGTTACCGCCCACTAGCGGTTTCCTACGAGCAGTACTTC

abundance: .
j_gene: TRBJ2-7
v_gene: TRBV7-6
d_gene: .
len: 10
CDR3aa: CASGNHEQYF
CDR3nt: TGTGCCAGTGGAAACCACGAGCAGTACTTC

abundance: .
j_gene: TRBJ2-1
v_gene: TRBV5-1
d_gene: .
len: 11
CDR3aa: CASSLDVLQFF
CDR3nt: TGCGCCAGCAGCTTGGATGTCCTGCAGTTCTTC